These 8 T cell receptor beta chains were all obtained from the same sample, sequenced in a study of chemoradiotherapy in HPV16-positive cancers. Libraries were prepared by immunoSEQ multiplex PCR; TCRdb keeps only in-frame clonotypes and omits some of them. The sample comprises about 21,000 clones, approximately 86% of which are singletons, and under 5.5% rests with the top ten. This sample comprised blood, obtained from a patient who underwent chemoradiotherapy. These receptor sequences come from a human donor with HPV-associated anogenital cancer.

This chain joins TRBV19 and TRBJ2-7; D not certain. Germline lookup yields CDR1 LNHDA and CDR2 SQIVND (reference sequence). The germline V and J ends were trimmed by 4 bases and 1 base, with 8 bases remaining between them. CDR3 size: 13 residues. The DNA for the CDR3 is TGTGCCAGTAGTAAGGCGGTTTCCTACGAGCAGTACTTC. Its protein product is CASSKAVSYEQYF. Supplemented by reference TRBV19 and TRBJ2-7, the full variable domain reads DGGITQSPKYLFRKEGQNVTLSCEQNLNHDAMYWYRQDPGQGLRLIYYSQIVNDFQKGDIAEGYSVSREKKESFPLTVTSAQKNPTAFYLCASSKAVSYEQYFGPGTRLTVT.

This chain links TRBV6-5 with TRBJ1-2; 8 bases line up with TRBD1. The CDR3 runs to 13 residues. Germline-derived CDR1 and CDR2 are MNHEY and SVGAGI. Unmatched junction bases numbered 5, after V lost 6 bases and J lost 5 bases. CDR3 DNA sequence: TGTGCCAGCAGGCAGGGGGCGAGGTATGGCTACACCTTC. Translating it yields CASRQGARYGYTF.

V gene TRBV29-1 combines with J gene TRBJ1-5, with a weak D call TRBD1 (6 bases). This CDR3 is built from 12 residues. Germline V gene lookup returns CDR1 SQVTM and CDR2 ANQGSEA. V dropped 7 bases and J dropped 6 bases, with 13 bases sitting between them. The DNA of the CDR3 is TGCAGCGCCCAACAGGGTTCTCAGCCCCAGCATTTT. This codes for CSAQQGSQPQHF.

J is TRBJ2-2 and V is TRBV10-1, with TRBD2 matching over 8 bases. Looked up from germline, CDR1 is WNHNN and CDR2 is SYGVQD (reference sequence). V lost 3 bases and J lost 4; bases outside the gene matches: 7. This CDR3 has 16 amino acids. CDR3 sequence (DNA): TGCGCCAGCAGTGAAGTGACGGGGGGGGTCACCGGGGAGCTGTTTTTT. It encodes CASSEVTGGVTGELFF.

The chain combines TRBV30 with TRBJ1-1; D perhaps matches TRBD1 (5 bases). The CDR3 extends over 13 amino acids. In germline, CDR1 is GTSNPN, CDR2 SVGIG (reference sequence). Trimming cost V 3 bases and J 7 bases, with 15 bases left between them. The CDR3 DNA sequence: TGTGCCTGGAGCCAAGATGGGGCTGGTGAAGCTTTCTTT. Its translation is CAWSQDGAGEAFF.

Turning to this clone: The germline gene is not matched at one end of the junction; a read error may be the cause. V usage is TRBV18 and J usage is TRBJ2-5; no definite D call. Germline lookup yields CDR1 KGHSH and CDR2 LQKENI. There are 15 residues in the CDR3. The CDR3 DNA reads as TGTGCCAGCTCACCAACCGGGTCCCCGGCAGAGGCCCAGTACTTC. Protein product: CASSPTGSPAEAQYF.

This rearrangement joins TRBV7-9 to TRBJ1-2, with D perhaps TRBD1 (5 bases). CDR1 and CDR2 from the germline V gene are SEHNR and FQNEAQ (reference sequence). The CDR3 spans 15 residues. V dropped 2 bases and J dropped 8 bases, with 18 bases sitting between them. CDR3 region: CASSLQGPQGDGYTF. In DNA, the CDR3 is TGTGCCAGCAGCTTACAGGGTCCACAAGGGGACGGCTACACCTTC.

The chain recombines TRBV7-2 with TRBJ2-7; tentative D call: TRBD2 (6 bases). Germline V gene data show CDR1 as SGHTA and CDR2 as FQGNSA. Deletions cut 5 bases from V and 0 bases from J, with 11 bases between. The CDR3 spans 14 residues. CDR3 loop: CASSPTTSSYEQYF. The CDR3 region has the DNA TGTGCCAGCAGCCCAACGACTAGCTCCTACGAGCAGTACTTC.